The clone carrying this T cell receptor (beta chain) was seen only a few times. The sample comes from a study of HIV-infected patients and healthy controls. TCRdb ran MiXCR on the 5' RACE reads and lists one entry per CDR3 protein. This sample has about 70,000 distinct CDR3 sequences; about 16% occur once, and the top ten carry approximately 5%. With 0 bases clipped from V and 3 bases from J, the junction kept 4 bases outside the gene matches. The germline V gene encodes CDR1 LNHDA and CDR2 SQIVND (reference sequence). The CDR3 has 16 amino acids. The chain joins TRBV19 to TRBJ2-7; 11 bases map to TRBD1. The sample taken for sequencing was CD4+ T cells from blood. This clonotype was sampled from a human donor in good health. The CDR3 sequence is CASSIDRTGGSYEQYF. CDR3 sequence (DNA): TGTGCCAGTAGTATAGACCGGACAGGGGGCAGCTACGAGCAGTACTTC.